These 3 T cell receptor beta chains were sequenced from one sample in a study of shared clonotypes between healthy human individuals. Clones were read by immunoSEQ multiplex PCR, and TCRdb kept only the in-frame ones, dropping some. The sample yields hundreds of thousands of clones, about three quarters seen once. What was sequenced was memory CD4+ T cells sorted from blood. The subset was: CD45RA-negative fraction. The receptors here all came from a woman aged 25-40 years in good health.

The chain uses TRBV5-1 and TRBJ2-7; tentative D call: TRBD1 (5 bases). The ends were cut back, 0 bases at V and 2 bases at J, with 12 bases in the middle. Per the germline V gene, CDR1 is SGHRS and CDR2 is YFSETQ. This CDR3 is 15 amino acids long. CDR3 coding DNA: TGCGCCAGCAGCTTGGACGGGCAGGGCCCCTACGAGCAGTACTTC. Protein product: CASSLDGQGPYEQYF.

A few counts support this clone. V is TRBV28 and J is TRBJ2-6; a possible D gene is TRBD1 (6 bases). Germline V gene sequence: CDR1 MDHEN, CDR2 SYDVKM. This CDR3 comprises 15 residues. V lost 8 bases and J lost 0, with 11 bases in between. CDR3 in DNA: TGTGCCAGCCTGGGACACTACTCTGGGGCCAACGTCCTGACTTTC. It translates to CASLGHYSGANVLTF.

V is TRBV6-6 and J is TRBJ2-2; D might be TRBD2 (6 bases). V dropped 1 base and J dropped 4 bases, with 13 bases sitting between them. The CDR3 sequence is 16 residues long. CDR1 and CDR2 (germline): MNHNY, SVGAGI (reference sequence). CDR3 loop: CASSYLGVSGTGELFF. As DNA, the CDR3 is TGTGCCAGCAGTTACTTGGGGGTTAGCGGCACCGGGGAGCTGTTTTTT.